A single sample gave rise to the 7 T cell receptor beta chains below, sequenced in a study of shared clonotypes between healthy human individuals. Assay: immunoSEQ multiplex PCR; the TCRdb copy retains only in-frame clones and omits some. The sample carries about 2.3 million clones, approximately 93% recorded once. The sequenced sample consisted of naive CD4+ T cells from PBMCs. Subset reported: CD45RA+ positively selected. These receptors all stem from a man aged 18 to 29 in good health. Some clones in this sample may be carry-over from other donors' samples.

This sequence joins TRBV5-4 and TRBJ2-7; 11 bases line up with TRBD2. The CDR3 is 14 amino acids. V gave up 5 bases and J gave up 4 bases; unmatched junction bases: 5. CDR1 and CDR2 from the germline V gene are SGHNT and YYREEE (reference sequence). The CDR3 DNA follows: TGTGCCAGCAGTGTCGGGACTAGCGGATACGAGCAGTACTTC. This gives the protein CASSVGTSGYEQYF.

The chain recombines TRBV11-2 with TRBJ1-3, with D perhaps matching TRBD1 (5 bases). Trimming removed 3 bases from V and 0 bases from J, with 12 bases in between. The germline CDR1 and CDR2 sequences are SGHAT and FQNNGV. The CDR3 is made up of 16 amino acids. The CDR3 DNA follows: TGTGCCAGCAGCTTTCTGGGGCGTACCTCTGGAAACACCATATATTTT. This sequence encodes CASSFLGRTSGNTIYF.

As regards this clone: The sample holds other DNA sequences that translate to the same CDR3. The CDR3 here is CASSLEGSSYNEQFF. The CDR3 bases are TGCGCCAGCAGCTTGGAAGGAAGCTCCTACAATGAGCAGTTCTTC. The V gene is TRBV5-1, the J gene TRBJ2-1; unclear D gene. The germline V gene has CDR1 SGHRS and CDR2 YFSETQ. The V and J ends lost 0 bases and 0 bases respectively, with 7 bases between them. The CDR3 contains 15 residues.

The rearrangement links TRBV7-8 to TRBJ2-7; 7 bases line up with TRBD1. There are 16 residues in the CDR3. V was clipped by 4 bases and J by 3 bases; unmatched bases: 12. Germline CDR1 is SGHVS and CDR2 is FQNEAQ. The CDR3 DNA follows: TGTGCCAGCAGCTCTACTACCCCGGGACAGATCTACGAGCAGTACTTC. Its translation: CASSSTTPGQIYEQYF.

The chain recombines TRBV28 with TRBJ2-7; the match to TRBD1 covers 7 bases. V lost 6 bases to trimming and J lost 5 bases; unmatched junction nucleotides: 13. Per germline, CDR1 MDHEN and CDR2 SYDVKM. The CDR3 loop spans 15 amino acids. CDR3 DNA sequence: TGTGCCAGCAGGGCCGGGACAGTCTCTTTAAACGAGCAGTACTTC. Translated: CASRAGTVSLNEQYF. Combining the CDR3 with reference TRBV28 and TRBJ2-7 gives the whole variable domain DVKVTQSSRYLVKRTGEKVFLECVQDMDHENMFWYRQDPGLGLRLIYFSYDVKMKEKGDIPEGYSVSREKKERFSLILESASTNQTSMYLCASRAGTVSLNEQYFGPGTRLTVT.

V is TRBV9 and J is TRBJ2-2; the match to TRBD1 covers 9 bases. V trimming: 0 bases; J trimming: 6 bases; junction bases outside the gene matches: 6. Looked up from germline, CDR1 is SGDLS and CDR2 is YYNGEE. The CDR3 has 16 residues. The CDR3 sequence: CASSVGGQGFPGELFF. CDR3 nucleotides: TGTGCCAGCAGCGTAGGGGGACAGGGTTTCCCCGGGGAGCTGTTTTTT.

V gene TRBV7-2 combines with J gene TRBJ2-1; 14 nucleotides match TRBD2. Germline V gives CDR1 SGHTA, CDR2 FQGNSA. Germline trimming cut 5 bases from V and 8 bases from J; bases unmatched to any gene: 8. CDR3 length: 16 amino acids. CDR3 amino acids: CASSPGLAGVLDEQFF. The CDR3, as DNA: TGTGCCAGCAGCCCGGGACTAGCGGGAGTTTTAGATGAGCAGTTCTTC.